This T cell receptor (beta chain) was sequenced for a study of blood T cells in healthy people across ages. This clonotype was recorded a few times. Its antigen is still unknown. Trimming took 3 bases from V and 4 from J, leaving 8 bases between them. Germline V gene sequence: CDR1 MNHEY, CDR2 SMNVEV (reference sequence). This CDR3 region has 13 residues. Study outcomes and limitations: Long-lived donors exceeded aged donors in naive CD4+ cells and diversity.

Combining a sample-barcoded 5' primer with a J-beta primer mix, a second PCR ran for roughly 7 to 11 cycles. Every sample produced at least 3 million CDR3-containing paired-end reads. A single record per CDR3 protein comes from TCRdb applying MiXCR to the 5' RACE reads. The repertoire has over 1.5 million distinct CDR3 sequences, 49% of them found once; the top ten carry 2.1%. Every donor contributed approximately 10 milliliters of peripheral blood by blood draw. Input material: blood. The chain carries TRBV27 and TRBJ2-3; D call uncertain. The source of this sequence is a woman aged 40 to 50 in good health. The CDR3 nucleotides are TGTGCCAGCAGTTTTATGGGTGCAGATACGCAGTATTTT. Translating it yields CASSFMGADTQYF.